The clone carrying this TCR beta chain was picked up many times. What it binds is not known. This record comes from a study of identical twins. Overall study results and limits: Twin pairs' shared out-of-frame alpha sequences were enriched in low generation probability. Diverse VJ usage suggested most zero-insertion clonotypes were not invariant T cells. Models, which agreed with sharing between unrelated individuals, nonetheless underestimated the out-of-frame TCR alpha sharing seen in monozygotic twins.

This CDR3 contains 13 residues. Trimming removed 1 base at V and 2 bases at J, with 6 bases between. TCRdb called the 5' RACE reads again in MiXCR, with one record for every CDR3 protein. The table includes hundreds of thousands of distinct CDR3 sequences, about 8.3% detected once. These same records also appear under a second study, on yellow fever vaccine responses in identical twins.

The J gene is TRBJ2-7, the V gene TRBV12-3 or TRBV12-4; unclear D gene. The clonotype comes from a woman younger than 35 in good health. Sample: memory (CD45RO+) T cells sorted from blood. This CDR3 reads CASSLGQTYEQYF. The CDR3 nucleotides read TGTGCCAGCAGTTTAGGGCAAACCTACGAGCAGTACTTC.